This section outlines one T cell receptor (beta chain) sequence together with its context. Its antigen is still unknown. The study ran the assay at deep level. Here immunoSEQ multiplex PCR was the method, and the copy in TCRdb shows in-frame clones only, minus some. The table lists approximately 500,000 clones, about 96% of them singletons. This record belongs to a study of shared clonotypes between healthy human individuals. Study overall: Three plates were used per donor for CD4 naive, three for CD4 memory, two for CD8 naive and one for CD8 memory. General observations from the study: Sharing across a few donors was seen in 4.5% to 5.5% of naive CD4 clonotypes. The study sampled only blood, and tissue repertoires likely differ.

Sequencing used naive CD4+ T cells sorted from blood. Subset reported: CD45RA+ positively selected. The TCR comes from a woman in her 30s in good health.

The CDR3 protein is CASSNRGHQPQHF. DNA of the CDR3: TGTGCCAGCAGCAACAGGGGGCATCAGCCCCAGCATTTT. The chain has TRBV5-5 and TRBJ1-5; 9 bases align to TRBD1. The CDR3 spans 13 residues. Germline V gives CDR1 SGHKS, CDR2 YYEKEE (reference sequence). Unmatched junction bases numbered 1, after V lost 4 bases and J lost 5 bases.